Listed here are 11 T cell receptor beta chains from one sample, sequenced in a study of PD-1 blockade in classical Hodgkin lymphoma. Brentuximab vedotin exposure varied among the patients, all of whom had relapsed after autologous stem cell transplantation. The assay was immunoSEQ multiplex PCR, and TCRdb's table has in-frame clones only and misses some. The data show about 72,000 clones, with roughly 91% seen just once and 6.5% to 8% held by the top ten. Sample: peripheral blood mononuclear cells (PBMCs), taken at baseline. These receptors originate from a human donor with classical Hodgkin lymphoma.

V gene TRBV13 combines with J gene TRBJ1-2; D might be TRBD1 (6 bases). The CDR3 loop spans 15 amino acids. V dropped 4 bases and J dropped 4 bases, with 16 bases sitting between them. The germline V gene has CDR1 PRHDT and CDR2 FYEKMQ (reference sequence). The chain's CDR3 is CASSSLGGSGYGYTF. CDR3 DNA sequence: TGTGCCAGCAGCTCCCTCGGGGGCTCCGGCTATGGCTACACCTTC.

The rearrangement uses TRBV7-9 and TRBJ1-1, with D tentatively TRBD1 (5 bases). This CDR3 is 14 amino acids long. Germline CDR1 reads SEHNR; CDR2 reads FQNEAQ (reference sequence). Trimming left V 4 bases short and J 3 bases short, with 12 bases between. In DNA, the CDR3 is TGTGCCAGCAGCTATCGGACACATTACACTGAAGCTTTCTTT. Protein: CASSYRTHYTEAFF.

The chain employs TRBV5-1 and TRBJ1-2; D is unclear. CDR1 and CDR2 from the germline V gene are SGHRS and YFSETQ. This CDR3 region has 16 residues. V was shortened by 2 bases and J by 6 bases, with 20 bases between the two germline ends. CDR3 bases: TGCGCCAGCAGCTTCCCTGCCTCTCCCGCTAGTGATGGCTACACCTTC. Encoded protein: CASSFPASPASDGYTF.

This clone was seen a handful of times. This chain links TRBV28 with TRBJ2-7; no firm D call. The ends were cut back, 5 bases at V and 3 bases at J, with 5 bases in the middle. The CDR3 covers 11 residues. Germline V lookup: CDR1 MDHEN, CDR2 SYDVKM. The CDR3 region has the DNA TGTGCCAGCAGTACCAACTACGAGCAGTACTTC. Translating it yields CASSTNYEQYF.

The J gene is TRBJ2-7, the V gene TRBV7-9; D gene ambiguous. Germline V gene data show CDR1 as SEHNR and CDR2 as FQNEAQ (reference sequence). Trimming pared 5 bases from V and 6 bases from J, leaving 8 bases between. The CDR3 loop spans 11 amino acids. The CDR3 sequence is CASSNLGEQYF. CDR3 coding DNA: TGTGCCAGCAGCAACCTCGGCGAGCAGTACTTC.

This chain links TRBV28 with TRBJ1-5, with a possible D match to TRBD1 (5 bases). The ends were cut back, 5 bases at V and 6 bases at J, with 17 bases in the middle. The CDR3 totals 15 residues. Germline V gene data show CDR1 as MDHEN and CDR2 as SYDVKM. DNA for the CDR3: TGTGCCAGCAGTGATTCCATGAGGGGTGGTCAGCCCCAGCATTTT. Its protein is CASSDSMRGGQPQHF.

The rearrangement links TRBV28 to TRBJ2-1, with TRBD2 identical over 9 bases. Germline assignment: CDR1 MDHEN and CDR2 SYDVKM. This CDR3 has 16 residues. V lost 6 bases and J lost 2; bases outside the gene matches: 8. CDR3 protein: CASRMMTSGAYNEQFF. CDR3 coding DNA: TGTGCCAGCAGGATGATGACTAGCGGAGCCTACAATGAGCAGTTCTTC.

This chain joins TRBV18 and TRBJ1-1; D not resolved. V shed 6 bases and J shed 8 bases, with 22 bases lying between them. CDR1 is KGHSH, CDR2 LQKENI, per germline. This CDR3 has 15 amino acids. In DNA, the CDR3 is TGTGCCAGCTCGGGAGCTCTAGAGTTGGGCGTGGAAGCTTTCTTT. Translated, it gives CASSGALELGVEAFF.

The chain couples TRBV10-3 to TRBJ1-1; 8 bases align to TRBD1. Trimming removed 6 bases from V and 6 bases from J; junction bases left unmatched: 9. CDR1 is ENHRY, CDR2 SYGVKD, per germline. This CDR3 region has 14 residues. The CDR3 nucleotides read TGTGCCATCAGCCCCGGACAGGGAATCGCTGAAGCTTTCTTT. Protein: CAISPGQGIAEAFF.

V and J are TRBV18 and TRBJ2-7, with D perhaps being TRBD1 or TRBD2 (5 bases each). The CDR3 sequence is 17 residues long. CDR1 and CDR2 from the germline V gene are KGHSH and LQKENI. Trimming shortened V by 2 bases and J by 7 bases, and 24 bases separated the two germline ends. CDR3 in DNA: TGTGCCAGCTCACCATTACCCCACAGCCGAGGGGTAGAAGAGCAGTACTTC. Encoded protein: CASSPLPHSRGVEEQYF. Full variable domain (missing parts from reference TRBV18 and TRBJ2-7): NAGVMQNPRHLVRRRGQEARLRCSPMKGHSHVYWYRQLPEEGLKFMVYLQKENIIDESGMPKERFSAEFPKEGPSILRIQQVVRGDSAAYFCASSPLPHSRGVEEQYFGPGTRLTVT.

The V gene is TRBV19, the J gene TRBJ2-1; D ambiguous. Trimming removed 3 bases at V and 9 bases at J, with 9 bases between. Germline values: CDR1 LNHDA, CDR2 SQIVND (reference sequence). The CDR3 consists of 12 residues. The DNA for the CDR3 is TGTGCCAGTAGTATTGATCTTGGTGAGCAGTTCTTC. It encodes CASSIDLGEQFF. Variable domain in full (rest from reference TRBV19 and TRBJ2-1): DGGITQSPKYLFRKEGQNVTLSCEQNLNHDAMYWYRQDPGQGLRLIYYSQIVNDFQKGDIAEGYSVSREKKESFPLTVTSAQKNPTAFYLCASSIDLGEQFFGPGTRLTVL.